What follows is one T cell receptor (beta chain) and its context. Its antigen target is currently unknown. Within one base of it there is no much larger clone, and no base qualities were kept. The sample is drawn from a study of shared T cell receptors in the human thymus (dated by TCRdb to the early 2020s). About the investigation overall: The study examined how the human thymus generates shared, self-reactive T-cell receptor alpha chains.

Preparation of the library involved the immunoSEQ multiplex PCR assay. Entries here come from immuneACCESS through TCRdb and include only in-frame sequences with V and J called. Some clones fail to appear in such tables; in the studies checked, an unresolved V gene covers under half of the shortfall, and the cause of the remainder is unknown. The sample contains 500,000 to 750,000 clones, over 75% of them found a single time. 0.01% of the sample is in the top ten clones. Spanning cysteine to phenylalanine, the CDR3 consists of 17 amino acids. Here the CDR3 DNA is all that survives: 51 bases in frame from base 1. From a lookup of the germline V gene, CDR1 and CDR2 are LGHNA and YSLEER. Germline trimming amounts to 0 bases on V and 1 base on J, with 7 as the count of junction bases outside the gene matches. These data were also filed under a second study, of human thymus T cells. Per that second paper: Immunologically healthy infants undergoing open corrective cardiac surgery for congenital heart defects in Finland were used as donors. The thymus tissue came from surgical resects taken out during corrective cardiac surgery. Usage of V and J gene segments appeared to be biased in both the thymic and the peripheral blood repertoires. The related research reported highly overlapping thymic TCR repertoires among unrelated individuals. The study characterized TCR alpha and beta repertoires from fewer than 10 infant thymus samples and four related peripheral blood samples. Donor ages ranged from roughly 7 to 244 days, and the cohort comprised about six male and a couple of female infants. Thymocytes were released mechanically from tissue and stored at -70 °C as pellets of roughly 9-32 million cells. Genomic DNA was extracted from frozen cell pellets with a QIAsymphony instrument. Using the immunoSEQ multiplex PCR assay, the TCRB and TCRAD loci were amplified from a standardized quantity of quality-controlled genomic DNA. Amplicons spanned the V(D)J region at a length sufficient to cover the CDR3 and identify V and J genes. The commercial immunoSEQ service was used to sequence amplicons on an Illumina platform. Primer bias and sequencing errors were corrected as previously described, and TCRAD and TCRB were defined on the basis of the IMGT database. Analysis of the repertoires was done with immunoSEQ Analyzer 3.0 and VDJTools and included basic statistics, V/J segment usage, diversity estimates, rarefaction and pairwise overlap. To estimate diversity, the Chao1, ChaoE, Efron-Thisted, Shannon and inverse Simpson indices were applied, and diversity was also estimated on datasets down-sampled to the smallest sample. For repertoire overlap, CDR3 nucleotide sequence, V gene and J gene had to match strictly, and clustering was done by Jaccard-based multidimensional scaling. On average, thymus samples gave 800,000 or so unique TCRB clonotypes, whereas blood samples gave 80,000 to 85,000.

The rearranged chain carries TRBV4-3 and TRBJ1-1; 8 nucleotides in the junction match TRBD1. The sequenced sample was thymocytes. The origin of this receptor is a boy younger than two with a congenital heart defect. Donor details come from another sample of the same person, matched by shared clones. The CDR3 protein is CASSQDVVDRANTEAFF. The bases are TGCGCCAGCAGCCAAGACGTTGTGGACAGGGCGAACACTGAAGCTTTCTTT.